This entry describes one TCR beta chain. Its binding antigen is unknown. Read sequence stops 3 residues before the CDR3 end, and the germline J gene provides the missing end. The cysteine opens and the phenylalanine closes a CDR3 of 16 amino acids. The 39 bases shown cover part of the CDR3, and their frame starts at base 1. A distance of 17 bases separates the germline ends of V and J, which lose 6 bases and 1 base respectively. The germline V gene (reference sequence) sets CDR1 to LNHDA and CDR2 to SQIVND. The sample originates from a study of T cell clonality in common variable immunodeficiency (dated by TCRdb to 2014 to 2015). For sequencing input, CVID and control samples contributed equivalent amounts of genomic DNA. For every sample, a 60 bp segment covering the rearranged TCRbeta CDR3 region was amplified and then sequenced. The immunoSEQ assay, a bias-corrected multiplex PCR combined with high-throughput sequencing, was used to amplify TCRbeta. As for the authors' bioinformatics: Every unique nucleotide sequence counted as a clone and was annotated with V, D and J genes, copy number and frequency. Sequences were labeled productive if in frame, and non-productive if out of frame or containing stop codons. As previously described, Shannon's entropy was used to calculate clonality. The predicted amino acid sequences of productive clones were used to derive the mean CDR3 Kyte-Doolittle hydropathy. The R hclust function was used to hierarchically cluster scaled V gene usage with Manhattan distance and complete linkage. Clone sharing by CDR3 amino acid sequence was assessed by resampling 12 repertoires per group over 100 rounds. The repertoires were searched for around 70 published EBV-specific and approximately 250 published CMV-specific TCRbeta sequences. A couple of CVID samples that yielded fewer than 10,000 sequences were excluded from the analysis, so 42 CVID repertoires were retained. TCRdb carries this immuneACCESS record with in-frame sequences only. Its versions omit some clonotypes, under half of them owing to an unresolved V gene in the studies checked, with the rest unexplained. For V, J and clone size, that table is used; D and trimming come from the DNA. With around 39,000 clones recorded, this sample contains no clone counted only once. The top ten constitute roughly 3% of the sample.

General conclusions and limits of the study: Fewer deletions and N-nucleotide insertions were reportedly observed in CVID TCRbeta sequences, and highly modified clones with 13 or more V deletions were reportedly absent from CVID TCRbeta sequences. Healthy controls shared more TCRbeta clones with each other than CVID subjects shared among themselves (p < 0.0001). TCRbeta clonality was higher in CVID subjects than in healthy controls (t-test p = 0.018), and the increase was most characteristic of about a third of subjects. Even though DNA input was equal, the average per sample came to about 81,820 unique sequences for controls compared with about 30,000 for CVID samples. Correlations between repertoire features and clinical complications were limited by patient heterogeneity within the CVID cohort. It was noted by the authors that sequencing of the repertoires of T cell subpopulations would be needed to clarify the cause of the increased clonality in CVID.

Most CVID patients and most healthy controls were of Caucasian heritage. Heparinized peripheral whole blood samples of roughly 5 to 8 ml were obtained from each donor. Genomic DNA from adults with common variable immune deficiency (CVID) and from healthy adult controls was used for sequencing of TCRbeta CDR3 repertoires. A total of some 22 healthy adult volunteers (approximately 12 female and approximately 10 male; age range roughly 20 to 66 years, mean age approximately 34) were included in the control group. Diluted blood was subjected to density centrifugation over Hypaque 1077 or Ficoll-Paque for isolation of peripheral blood mononuclear cells. Genomic DNA was extracted from unsorted mononuclear cells by Qiagen column purification or by a centrifugation-based method.

The rearranged segments are TRBV19 and TRBJ2-3, with TRBD1 tentatively as D gene (5 bases match). The sample comprised peripheral blood mononuclear cells. This clonotype was obtained from a person aged 18 to 75 in good health. The CDR3 corresponds to CASSRSRVWGTDTQYF. Partial CDR3 DNA: TGTGCCAGTAGCAGAAGCAGGGTGTGGGGCACAGATACG.